The 13 T cell receptor beta chains presented below share a single source sample, sequenced in a study of intratumoral heterogeneity in liver cancer. Multiple geographically separated regions of the hepatocellular carcinoma nodule were sampled separately. Assay used: immunoSEQ multiplex PCR; TCRdb lists only in-frame clones, some missing. This sample has several thousand clones, with under 60% found just once. The specimen comprised tumor tissue, sampled before any cancer treatment. The receptors shown here come from a man between 65 and 85 years old with hepatocellular carcinoma.

The table lists this clone with a few counts. The gene calls are TRBV6-1 and TRBJ2-7, with a possible D match to TRBD2 (6 bases). Germline V CDR1 and CDR2: MNHNS, SASEGT. The CDR3 loop spans 14 amino acids. The germline V and J ends were trimmed by 1 base and 3 bases, with 10 bases remaining between them. As DNA, the CDR3 is TGTGCCAGCAGTGAAGTTGCGGGATTCTACGAGCAGTACGTC. It specifies CASSEVAGFYEQYV.

The V and J genes are TRBV7-6 and TRBJ1-1; no reliable D call. Germline V lookup: CDR1 SGHVS, CDR2 FNYEAQ. Trimming cost V 3 bases and J 7 bases, with 9 bases left between them. The CDR3 runs 12 residues. CDR3 region: CASSFLGREAFF. In DNA, the CDR3 is TGTGCCAGCAGCTTCTTGGGCCGTGAAGCTTTCTTT.

The genes are TRBV28 and TRBJ2-5, with 10 positions matching TRBD2. CDR3 length: 17 amino acids. Germline CDR1 MDHEN, CDR2 SYDVKM. After removal of 7 bases from V and 4 bases from J, the junction contained 15 bases not matched to a gene. Written as DNA, the CDR3 is TGTGCCAGCACCACCTTAAGCGGGGGGGCTTGGAGAGAGACCCAGTACTTC. Amino acids: CASTTLSGGAWRETQYF.

The genes are TRBV27 and TRBJ2-7, with D tentatively TRBD1 (5 bases). The CDR3 extends over 16 amino acids. Trimming cost V 3 bases and J 0 bases, with 15 bases left between them. Germline assignment: CDR1 MNHEY and CDR2 SMNVEV (reference sequence). For the CDR3, the DNA is TGTGCCAGCAGTTTTTGGGGCCCCCGTACCTCCTACGAGCAGTACTTC. Amino acid sequence: CASSFWGPRTSYEQYF.

V and J are TRBV5-1 and TRBJ1-3; 7 bases match TRBD1. Trimming took 4 bases from V and 1 from J; bases not matched to a gene: 14. Germline values: CDR1 SGHRS, CDR2 YFSETQ. The CDR3 has 18 amino acids. In DNA form, the CDR3 reads TGCGCCAGCAGCGGCCGGGAAGGGGGCTCTTCTTCTGGAAACACCATATATTTT. This codes for CASSGREGGSSSGNTIYF. Looking up the rest from reference TRBV5-1 and TRBJ1-3 gives the full variable domain: KAGVTQTPRYLIKTRGQQVTLSCSPISGHRSVSWYQQTPGQGLQFLFEYFSETQRNKGNFPGRFSGRQFSNSRSEMNVSTLELGDSALYLCASSGREGGSSSGNTIYFGEGSWLTVV.

This clone has only a few counts. The chain is built from TRBV28 and TRBJ1-2, with a weak D call TRBD1 (5 bases). V gave up 9 bases and J gave up 7 bases, with 18 bases separating them. Germline lookup yields CDR1 MDHEN and CDR2 SYDVKM. The CDR3 extends over 13 amino acids. The CDR3 loop reads CASVGLRGSGYTF. CDR3 sequence (DNA): TGTGCCAGTGTGGGACTCCGGGGAAGTGGCTACACCTTC.

In DNA form, the CDR3 reads TGCGCCAGCAGCCAACTCACTAGCGGGGGCCCCACAGATACGCAGTATTTT. This encodes CASSQLTSGGPTDTQYF. The J gene is TRBJ2-3, the V gene TRBV4-1; 11 bases line up with TRBD2. Trimming took 2 bases from V and 2 from J; bases not matched to a gene: 6. The length of the CDR3 is 17 residues. Germline V gene sequence: CDR1 MGHRA, CDR2 YSYEKL.

This clone qualifies as medium-sized. The chain uses TRBV7-2 and TRBJ1-3; D not certain. Germline assignment: CDR1 SGHTA and CDR2 FQGNSA. There are 15 residues in the CDR3. The V and J ends lost 2 bases and 1 base respectively, with 9 bases between them. The CDR3 coding sequence is TGTGCCAGCAGCTTATCCGGTCAGTCTGGAAACACCATATATTTT. It is translated as CASSLSGQSGNTIYF.

The genes are TRBV5-1 and TRBJ2-2; D may be TRBD2 (5 bases). This CDR3 has 16 amino acids. Per the germline V gene, CDR1 is SGHRS and CDR2 is YFSETQ. Trimming took off 4 bases at V and 5 bases at J, with 18 bases between the two ends. CDR3 DNA: TGCGCCAGCAGCCTCGGGATAGCGAGCAAGACCGGGGAGCTGTTTTTT. Its protein product is CASSLGIASKTGELFF. Using reference TRBV5-1 and TRBJ2-2 for the parts outside the CDR3, the full variable domain is KAGVTQTPRYLIKTRGQQVTLSCSPISGHRSVSWYQQTPGQGLQFLFEYFSETQRNKGNFPGRFSGRQFSNSRSEMNVSTLELGDSALYLCASSLGIASKTGELFFGEGSRLTVL.

This clone showed up many times. V gene TRBV4-2 combines with J gene TRBJ2-3; no clear D gene. The V and J ends lost 1 base and 0 bases respectively, with 14 bases between them. The CDR3 contains 17 residues. CDR1 is LGHNA and CDR2 is YNFKEQ in the germline V gene. This CDR3 is CASSQVQNPPSTDTQYF. In DNA, the CDR3 is TGTGCCAGCAGCCAAGTACAGAATCCACCTAGCACAGATACGCAGTATTTT.

The CDR3 nucleotides read TGTGCCAGTAGTATAAGGGCCTCGGGCAACTATGGCTACACCTTC. It yields the protein CASSIRASGNYGYTF. This rearrangement joins TRBV19 to TRBJ1-2; no reliable D call. This CDR3 comprises 15 residues. Trimming removed 2 bases from V and 2 bases from J, with 12 bases in between. Per germline, CDR1 LNHDA and CDR2 SQIVND (reference sequence).

The V gene is TRBV9, the J gene TRBJ2-2; 7 bases agree with TRBD1. CDR3 size: 14 residues. After removal of 5 bases from V and 2 bases from J, the junction contained 3 bases not matched to a gene. The germline gives CDR1 SGDLS, CDR2 YYNGEE. CDR3 amino acids: CASRGQLNTGELFF. The CDR3 DNA is TGTGCCAGCAGGGGACAGCTCAACACCGGGGAGCTGTTTTTT.

The chain is built from TRBV6-2 or TRBV6-3 and TRBJ1-4, with no clear D. Trimming left V 2 bases short and J 2 bases short, with 12 bases between. CDR3 length equals 16 residues. CDR1 MNHEY and CDR2 SVGEGT come from the germline V gene. CDR3 loop: CASSYPGIRTNEKLFF. The CDR3 DNA follows: TGTGCCAGCAGTTACCCAGGAATCAGGACTAATGAAAAACTGTTTTTT.